This T cell receptor beta chain was identified during a study of long-term antiretroviral therapy in people with HIV. With respect to this clone: Its target is not known.

General study findings and limits: The study found that diversity rose after ART but stayed below transplant donor controls.

Survey level was the resolution at which the v3.0 immunoSEQ assay ran. Here immunoSEQ multiplex PCR was the method, and the copy in TCRdb shows in-frame clones only, minus some. The sample carries about 34,000 clones, nearly 95% recorded once. V shed 2 bases, J shed 3 bases, and the junction held 0 bases outside the gene matches. This CDR3 is built from 13 residues. Germline loops: CDR1 SGHNT, CDR2 YENEEA. Donors needed at least one pre-ART PBMC sample plus at least two post-ART samples. The United States was where all participants with HIV were treated. The TCR originated in a woman in her forties or fifties with HIV. The V gene is TRBV11-3, the J gene TRBJ1-1; 7 bases match TRBD1. The sample in question was unsorted PBMCs, obtained about 5.1 years after starting antiretroviral therapy. CDR3 DNA: TGTGCCAGCAGCTTAACAGGGGACACTGAAGCTTTCTTT. Its translation is CASSLTGDTEAFF.